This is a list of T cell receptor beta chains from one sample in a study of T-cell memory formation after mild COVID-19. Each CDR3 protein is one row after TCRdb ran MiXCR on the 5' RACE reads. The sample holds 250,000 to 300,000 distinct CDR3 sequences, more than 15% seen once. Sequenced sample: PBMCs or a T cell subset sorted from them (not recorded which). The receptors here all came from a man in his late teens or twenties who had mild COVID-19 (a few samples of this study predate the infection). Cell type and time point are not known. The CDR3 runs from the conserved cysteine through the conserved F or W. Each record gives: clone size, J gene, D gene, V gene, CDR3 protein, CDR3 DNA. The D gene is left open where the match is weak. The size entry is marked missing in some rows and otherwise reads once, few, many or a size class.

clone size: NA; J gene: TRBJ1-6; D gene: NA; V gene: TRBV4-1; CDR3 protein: CASSRGAAYNSPLHF; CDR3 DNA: TGCGCCAGCAGCCGGGGGGCAGCCTATAATTCACCCCTCCACTTT
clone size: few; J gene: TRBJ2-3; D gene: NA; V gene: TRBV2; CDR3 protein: CASSVVLGSDTQYF; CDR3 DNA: TGTGCCAGCAGTGTGGTCCTCGGGTCAGATACGCAGTATTTT
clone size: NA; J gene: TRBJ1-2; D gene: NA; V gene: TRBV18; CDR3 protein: CASSPTQMLYGYTF; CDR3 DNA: TGTGCCAGCTCACCAACACAGATGCTTTATGGCTACACCTTC
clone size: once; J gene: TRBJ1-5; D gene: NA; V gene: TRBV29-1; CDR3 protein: CSVVWAGEAQLGGFSNQPQHF; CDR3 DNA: TGCAGCGTTGTTTGGGCAGGGGAGGCCCAACTAGGGGGGTTTAGCAATCAGCCCCAGCATTTT
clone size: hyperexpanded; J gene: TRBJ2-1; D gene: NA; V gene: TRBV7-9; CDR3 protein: CASSPRAGKGEQFF; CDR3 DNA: TGTGCCAGCAGCCCAAGGGCAGGGAAGGGTGAGCAGTTCTTC
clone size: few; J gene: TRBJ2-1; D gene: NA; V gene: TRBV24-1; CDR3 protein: CATSDLQETQFF; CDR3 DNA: TGTGCCACCAGTGATTTGCAGGAGACCCAGTTCTTC
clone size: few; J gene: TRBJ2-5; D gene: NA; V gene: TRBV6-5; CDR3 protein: CASSHPTETQYF; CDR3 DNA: TGTGCCAGCAGTCATCCTACGGAGACCCAGTACTTC
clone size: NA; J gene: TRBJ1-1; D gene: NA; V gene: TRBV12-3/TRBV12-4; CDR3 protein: CASSPQGWGTEAFF; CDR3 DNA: TGTGCCAGCAGCCCACAGGGTTGGGGGACTGAAGCTTTCTTT
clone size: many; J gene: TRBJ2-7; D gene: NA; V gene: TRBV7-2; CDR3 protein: CASSFKAGPYEQYF; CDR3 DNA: TGTGCCAGCAGTTTCAAGGCGGGGCCGTACGAGCAGTACTTC
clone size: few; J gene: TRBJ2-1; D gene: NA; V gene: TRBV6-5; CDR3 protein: CASSPRGTYNEQFF; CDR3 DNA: TGTGCCAGCAGTCCGAGGGGGACGTACAATGAGCAGTTCTTC